These 26 T cell receptor beta chains came from one sample sequenced in a study of beta chain features in type 1 diabetes. Expressed TCRB transcripts were sequenced because the isolated RNA had all been reverse transcribed beforehand. Generated by immunoSEQ multiplex PCR, the TCRdb table keeps only in-frame clones and is missing some. The table has under 800,000 clones, less than 20% seen once. The sequencing sample was made of naive CD4+ T cells from blood. The receptor source for this set is a man between 18 and 35 years old in good health.

The chain links TRBV7-3 to TRBJ2-3, with D perhaps matching TRBD1 (6 bases). From germline, CDR1 is SGHTA and CDR2 FQGTGA. With 4 bases removed from V and 5 bases from J, the gap between germline ends came to 16 bases. This CDR3 is built from 15 residues. The DNA of the CDR3 is TGTGCCAGCAGCTCTGGGGGCAGGCCAGGAGATACGCAGTATTTT. Its protein is CASSSGGRPGDTQYF.

This clone was counted a few times. The J gene is TRBJ2-2, the V gene TRBV4-1; 8 bases map to TRBD2. CDR1 and CDR2 (germline): MGHRA, YSYEKL. The CDR3 covers 16 residues. Trimming removed 1 base from V and 7 bases from J; junction bases left unmatched: 8. This CDR3 is CASSQAAQREYGELFF. DNA for the CDR3: TGCGCCAGCAGCCAAGCTGCCCAGCGGGAGTACGGGGAGCTGTTTTTT.

The rearrangement uses TRBV6-6 and TRBJ1-1, with D possibly being TRBD1 (6 bases). Trimming left V 1 base short and J 8 bases short, with 8 bases between. The V gene's germline CDR1 is MNHNY and CDR2 SVGAGI (reference sequence). This CDR3 region has 12 residues. In DNA, the CDR3 is TGTGCCAGCAGTTACTACGACAGGGAAGCTTTCTTT. Translation gives CASSYYDREAFF.

The rearrangement links TRBV11-3 to TRBJ1-4; no firm D call. This CDR3 region has 13 residues. With 5 bases removed from V and 3 bases from J, the gap between germline ends came to 7 bases. Germline CDR1 reads SGHNT; CDR2 reads YENEEA. CDR3: CASSRAPNEKLFF. CDR3 sequence (DNA): TGTGCCAGCAGCAGGGCCCCTAATGAAAAACTGTTTTTT.

This clone was counted only a few times. The gene calls are TRBV6-5 and TRBJ1-1; D might be TRBD1 (5 bases). Per the germline V gene, CDR1 is MNHEY and CDR2 is SVGAGI. This CDR3 has 12 amino acids. V was trimmed by 6 bases and J by 3 bases, leaving 8 bases between them. The CDR3 nucleotides read TGTGCCAGCAGCCGCAGGGACACTGAAGCTTTCTTT. It codes for CASSRRDTEAFF.

This sequence joins TRBV18 and TRBJ1-5; TRBD1 agrees at 9 bases. The germline gives CDR1 KGHSH, CDR2 LQKENI. The CDR3 runs to 16 residues. The V segment lost 3 bases and the J segment 5 bases; nucleotides outside the gene matches: 8. CDR3 region: CASSPSTGGRDQPQHF. In DNA form, the CDR3 reads TGTGCCAGCTCACCCTCCACAGGGGGCCGTGATCAGCCCCAGCATTTT. Variable domain in full (rest from reference TRBV18 and TRBJ1-5): NAGVMQNPRHLVRRRGQEARLRCSPMKGHSHVYWYRQLPEEGLKFMVYLQKENIIDESGMPKERFSAEFPKEGPSILRIQQVVRGDSAAYFCASSPSTGGRDQPQHFGDGTRLSIL.

V is TRBV7-2 and J is TRBJ2-2, with D perhaps matching TRBD2 (6 bases). Trimming removed 5 bases from V and 4 bases from J, with 17 bases in between. Germline values: CDR1 SGHTA, CDR2 FQGNSA. CDR3 length: 16 amino acids. This chain's CDR3 is CASSKMVRGSTGELFF. The CDR3 DNA reads TGTGCCAGCAGCAAAATGGTCCGGGGGAGCACCGGGGAGCTGTTTTTT.

The V call is TRBV23-1, the J call TRBJ2-1; TRBD1 aligns across 9 bases. TRBV23-1 is an ORF; its function is uncertain. The CDR3 is made up of 16 amino acids. Trimming removed 4 bases from V and 4 bases from J; junction bases left unmatched: 8. The CDR3 reads CASSPGGTGPYNEQFF. DNA of the CDR3: TGCGCCAGCAGTCCAGGGGGGACAGGGCCTTACAATGAGCAGTTCTTC.

The J gene is TRBJ2-6, the V gene TRBV7-6; D not certain. V dropped 0 bases and J dropped 2 bases, with 11 bases sitting between them. Germline assignment: CDR1 SGHVS and CDR2 FNYEAQ. The CDR3 loop spans 17 amino acids. This chain's CDR3 is CASSLASRHAGANVLTF. The DNA of the CDR3 is TGTGCCAGCAGCTTAGCGAGCAGGCACGCTGGGGCCAACGTCCTGACTTTC.

The chain carries TRBV7-2 and TRBJ2-6, with TRBD1 as a possible D gene (6 bases). CDR1 SGHTA and CDR2 FQGNSA come from the germline V gene. V was clipped by 8 bases and J by 3 bases, with 14 bases between them. The CDR3 is 15 amino acids. This chain's CDR3 is CASGPGAGGANVLTF. The CDR3 DNA follows: TGTGCCAGCGGGCCAGGGGCCGGTGGGGCCAACGTCCTGACTTTC.

This clone was recorded a few times. This chain links TRBV18 with TRBJ2-2; D uncertain. CDR1 and CDR2 from the germline V gene are KGHSH and LQKENI. This CDR3 is 12 amino acids long. Trimming left V 3 bases short and J 10 bases short, with 9 bases between. CDR3: CASSPNRQELFF. In DNA, the CDR3 is TGTGCCAGCTCACCGAACCGACAGGAGCTGTTTTTT.

This clone was seen a few times. The chain recombines TRBV6-4 with TRBJ1-3; D ambiguous. Germline assignment: CDR1 MRHNA and CDR2 SNTAGT. V lost 0 bases, J lost 7 bases, and 19 bases lay in between. The CDR3 extends over 17 amino acids. Here the CDR3 reads CASSDSAAACLSNTIYF. The CDR3 DNA is TGTGCCAGCAGTGACTCTGCGGCAGCCTGTTTGTCGAACACCATATATTTT.

This clone was seen a few times. J is TRBJ2-1 and V is TRBV5-1; no clear D. The germline V gene encodes CDR1 SGHRS and CDR2 YFSETQ. CDR3 length equals 18 residues. V lost 0 bases and J 0 bases, leaving 16 bases between the germline ends. DNA for the CDR3: TGCGCCAGCAGCTTGGGGCTCGGTGTCGGCAGCTCCTACAATGAGCAGTTCTTC. Protein sequence: CASSLGLGVGSSYNEQFF.

This clone was detected a few times. The chain uses TRBV29-1 and TRBJ1-1; D is ambiguous. Germline CDR1 reads SQVTM; CDR2 reads ANQGSEA. Trimming removed 3 bases from V and 1 base from J, with 12 bases in between. The CDR3 spans 14 residues. This CDR3 reads CSVEGNRANTEAFF. CDR3 sequence (DNA): TGCAGCGTTGAGGGAAACAGAGCGAACACTGAAGCTTTCTTT.

The V and J genes are TRBV29-1 and TRBJ1-1; TRBD1 is a possible D gene (5 bases). Germline V gives CDR1 SQVTM, CDR2 ANQGSEA. The germline V and J ends were trimmed by 1 base and 1 base, with 13 bases remaining between them. CDR3 length: 15 residues. DNA for the CDR3: TGCAGCGTTGAAGGGCCAGGGTTGTGGAACACTGAAGCTTTCTTT. Translated: CSVEGPGLWNTEAFF.

This clone was seen only a few times. V gene TRBV7-2 combines with J gene TRBJ2-7, with 12 bases that match TRBD2. The CDR3 spans 19 residues. The trim removed 0 bases at V and 5 bases at J, leaving 14 bases unmatched. Germline-derived CDR1 and CDR2 are SGHTA and FQGNSA. The CDR3 DNA is TGTGCCAGCAGCTTAGCGCCGACTAGCGGGAGAAATCGTTTCCACGAGCAGTACTTC. Protein sequence: CASSLAPTSGRNRFHEQYF. Supplemented by reference TRBV7-2 and TRBJ2-7, the full variable domain reads GAGVSQSPSNKVTEKGKDVELRCDPISGHTALYWYRQSLGQGLEFLIYFQGNSAPDKSGLPSDRFSAERTGGSVSTLTIQRTQQEDSAVYLCASSLAPTSGRNRFHEQYFGPGTRLTVT.

The chain combines TRBV5-6 with TRBJ2-5; D may be TRBD1 (6 bases). Germline values: CDR1 SGHDT, CDR2 YYEEEE. The CDR3 totals 15 residues. The V end was cut by 2 bases, the J end by 3 bases, with 14 bases between. Here the CDR3 DNA reads TGTGCCAGCAGCTTAATACCAGGGGTGGAAGAGACCCAGTACTTC. It yields the protein CASSLIPGVEETQYF.

This clone was observed a few times. This chain uses TRBV7-3 with TRBJ2-7; D is perhaps TRBD1 or TRBD2 (6 bases each). In germline, CDR1 is SGHTA, CDR2 FQGTGA. Trimming cost V 3 bases and J 6 bases, with 18 bases left between them. CDR3 length: 15 amino acids. CDR3 in DNA: TGTGCCAGCAGCTTGTCGGGGGCCGGCCGAGGCGAGCAGTACTTC. Its translation: CASSLSGAGRGEQYF.

The rearrangement links TRBV7-9 to TRBJ2-2; D is uncertain. V was clipped by 6 bases and J by 5 bases, with 10 bases between them. The CDR3 length is 13 residues. Germline V gives CDR1 SEHNR, CDR2 FQNEAQ (reference sequence). The CDR3 loop is CASSRDGTGELFF. The CDR3, as DNA: TGTGCCAGCAGTCGAGACGGTACCGGGGAGCTGTTTTTT.

The V gene is TRBV4-3, the J gene TRBJ1-1, with a tentative D call TRBD1 (5 bases). Trimming removed 3 bases at V and 4 bases at J, with 15 bases between. CDR3 length: 15 residues. Germline values: CDR1 LGHNA, CDR2 YSLEER. The CDR3 DNA sequence: TGCGCCAGCAGCCACTTCAATGACAGATCCACTGAAGCTTTCTTT. Amino acid sequence: CASSHFNDRSTEAFF.

The chain joins TRBV5-1 to TRBJ2-7; 11 bases are a match to TRBD1. V lost 7 bases to trimming and J lost 4 bases; unmatched junction nucleotides: 4. The CDR3 covers 13 residues. Per the germline V gene, CDR1 is SGHRS and CDR2 is YFSETQ. The CDR3 loop is CASLRDRGYEQYF. The CDR3 region has the DNA TGCGCCAGCCTCCGGGACAGGGGGTACGAGCAGTACTTC. The complete variable domain, with remaining parts taken from reference TRBV5-1 and TRBJ2-7, reads KAGVTQTPRYLIKTRGQQVTLSCSPISGHRSVSWYQQTPGQGLQFLFEYFSETQRNKGNFPGRFSGRQFSNSRSEMNVSTLELGDSALYLCASLRDRGYEQYFGPGTRLTVT.

The chain employs TRBV19 and TRBJ1-5, with D maybe TRBD1 (6 bases). CDR1 and CDR2 from the germline V gene are LNHDA and SQIVND (reference sequence). The CDR3 covers 15 residues. V lost 6 bases to trimming and J lost 5 bases, with 17 bases between them. The CDR3 DNA is TGTGCCAGTAGGGATGGGGGCGTTGTGGATCAGCCCCAGCATTTT. This encodes CASRDGGVVDQPQHF.

V is TRBV7-2 and J is TRBJ2-5, with D possibly TRBD2 on 6 matching bases. Trimming pared 2 bases from V and 5 bases from J, leaving 18 bases between. The CDR3 is 16 residues long. Germline V gene sequence: CDR1 SGHTA, CDR2 FQGNSA. CDR3 amino acids: CASSLFGRGRDETQYF. For the CDR3, the DNA is TGTGCCAGCAGCTTATTCGGGCGGGGCAGGGACGAGACCCAGTACTTC.

This clone came up a few times. This chain uses TRBV9 with TRBJ1-3; D remains unclear. The length of the CDR3 is 14 residues. V gave up 1 base and J gave up 0 bases, with 5 bases separating them. Looked up from germline, CDR1 is SGDLS and CDR2 is YYNGEE. The CDR3 region is CASSVSNSGNTIYF. The CDR3 nucleotides read TGTGCCAGCAGCGTATCCAACTCTGGAAACACCATATATTTT. Based on the CDR3 plus reference TRBV9 and TRBJ1-3, the full variable domain is DSGVTQTPKHLITATGQRVTLRCSPRSGDLSVYWYQQSLDQGLQFLIQYYNGEERAKGNILERFSAQQFPDLHSELNLSSLELGDSALYFCASSVSNSGNTIYFGEGSWLTVV.

J is TRBJ1-2 and V is TRBV19; 7 bases are a match to TRBD1. The CDR3 has 15 amino acids. Germline V gene lookup returns CDR1 LNHDA and CDR2 SQIVND (reference sequence). Germline trimming cut 7 bases from V and 5 bases from J; bases unmatched to any gene: 13. CDR3 in DNA: TGTGCCAGTATGGTGACAGGGACACTACTATATGGCTACACCTTC. This encodes CASMVTGTLLYGYTF.

This sequence joins TRBV2 and TRBJ1-2; D may be TRBD1 (5 bases). V gave up 8 bases and J gave up 2 bases, with 12 bases separating them. Germline lookup yields CDR1 SNHLY and CDR2 FYNNEI. The CDR3 runs 13 residues. The CDR3 DNA is TGTGCCAGCGTAGCTCAGGGCAACTATGGCTACACCTTC. This gives the protein CASVAQGNYGYTF.